The rows below give T cell receptor beta chains drawn from one sample of a study of blood T cell repertoires in COVID-19. Sequencing used immunoSEQ multiplex PCR; TCRdb keeps in-frame clones, though not all of them. The sample has about 240,000 clones; about four fifths are singletons. The sample consisted of peripheral blood. The receptors here all came from an elderly woman with acute or convalescent COVID-19. Each CDR3 is given with its conserved first and last residue. The D gene is left open where the match is weak. A row's size may be missing; if present it is once, few, many or a size class.

CDR3aa | CDR3nt | j_gene | v_gene | len | abundance | d_gene
CAWRGGEGVGYTF | TGTGCCTGGAGGGGAGGTGAGGGAGTAGGCTACACCTTC | TRBJ1-2 | TRBV30 | 13 | NA | NA
CASRPGQIPYEQYF | TGTGCCAGCAGACCGGGACAGATTCCTTACGAGCAGTACTTC | TRBJ2-7 | TRBV27 | 14 | NA | TRBD1
CASSLTRGPYNEQFF | TGTGCCAGCAGCTTAACGAGGGGGCCTTACAATGAGCAGTTCTTC | TRBJ2-1 | TRBV11-2 | 15 | NA | TRBD1
CASSIVRTGGLYSNQPQHF | TGTGCCAGTAGTATCGTTAGGACAGGGGGATTATATAGCAATCAGCCCCAGCATTTT | TRBJ1-5 | TRBV19 | 19 | NA | TRBD1
CASSLTRLFYEQYF | TGTGCCAGCAGCCTTACGCGACTCTTTTACGAGCAGTACTTC | TRBJ2-7 | TRBV7-9 | 14 | NA | NA
CASSLGGSNQPQHF | TGCGCCAGCAGCTTGGGCGGGTCCAATCAGCCCCAGCATTTT | TRBJ1-5 | TRBV5-1 | 14 | NA | NA
CASSLGHASYEQYF | TGTGCCAGCAGCTTAGGGCACGCCTCCTACGAGCAGTACTTC | TRBJ2-7 | TRBV7-2 | 14 | NA | NA
CASSYSSPGAEAFF | TGTGCCAGCAGTTACTCCAGCCCAGGCGCTGAAGCTTTCTTT | TRBJ1-1 | TRBV6-5 | 14 | NA | NA
CSASAADINQPQHF | TGCAGTGCTAGTGCGGCGGATATCAATCAGCCCCAGCATTTT | TRBJ1-5 | TRBV20-1 | 14 | NA | NA
CASSTNRNTQGWEQPQHF | TGTGCCAGTAGTACTAACCGTAACACACAGGGGTGGGAGCAGCCCCAGCATTTT | TRBJ1-5 | TRBV19 | 18 | NA | TRBD1
CASSLTVGVYNEQFF | TGTGCCAGCAGTTTAACGGTCGGGGTCTACAATGAGCAGTTCTTC | TRBJ2-1 | TRBV28 | 15 | NA | NA
CASSQMSDYEQYF | TGTGCCAGCAGCCAGATGAGTGATTACGAGCAGTACTTC | TRBJ2-7 | TRBV3-1/TRBV3-2 | 13 | NA | NA
CASSRDTNQPQHF | TGTGCCAGCAGCCGGGACACCAATCAGCCCCAGCATTTT | TRBJ1-5 | TRBV4-2 | 13 | NA | NA
CASSPGQGAGYSNQPQHF | TGTGCCAGCAGCCCGGGACAGGGGGCCGGTTATAGCAATCAGCCCCAGCATTTT | TRBJ1-5 | TRBV7-8 | 18 | NA | TRBD1
CASSQDPGRVIAKNIQYF | TGCGCCAGCAGCCAAGATCCTGGCAGGGTGATAGCCAAAAACATTCAGTACTTC | TRBJ2-4 | TRBV4-1 | 18 | few | NA
CAIAPSGEYYNEQFF | TGTGCCATCGCCCCTAGCGGGGAGTACTACAATGAGCAGTTCTTC | TRBJ2-1 | TRBV10-3 | 15 | many | TRBD2
CASSEGHSNQPQHF | TGTGCCAGCAGTGAGGGGCATAGCAATCAGCCCCAGCATTTT | TRBJ1-5 | TRBV2 | 14 | NA | NA
CASSLASAYEQYF | TGTGCCAGCTCACTCGCTAGCGCGTACGAGCAGTACTTC | TRBJ2-7 | TRBV18 | 13 | NA | NA
CATRSGGAGDTQYF | TGTGCCACCCGTAGCGGGGGGGCAGGAGATACGCAGTATTTT | TRBJ2-3 | TRBV24-1 | 14 | NA | TRBD2
CASSPWGAGGEYF | TGTGCCAGCAGCCCCTGGGGAGCGGGGGGCGAGTATTTT | TRBJ2-3 | TRBV7-2 | 13 | once | TRBD2
CASSPGGRGRVSYNEQFF | TGCGCCAGCAGCCCGGGCGGCAGGGGGCGCGTATCCTACAATGAGCAGTTCTTC | TRBJ2-1 | TRBV5-1 | 18 | NA | TRBD1
CASRRTGLGETQYF | TGTGCCAGCAGGAGGACAGGGCTGGGGGAGACCCAGTACTTC | TRBJ2-5 | TRBV28 | 14 | NA | TRBD1
CASRLASEQYF | TGTGCCAGTCGACTAGCGAGCGAGCAGTACTTC | TRBJ2-7 | TRBV2 | 11 | NA | TRBD2
CASSLSRDSGNTIYF | TGTGCCAGCAGCTTGTCGAGGGACAGCGGAAACACCATATATTTT | TRBJ1-3 | TRBV7-6 | 15 | NA | TRBD1
CASTRTAGDTQYF | TGTGCCAGCACTAGGACTGCGGGAGATACGCAGTATTTT | TRBJ2-3 | TRBV12-3/TRBV12-4 | 13 | once | NA
CASSLAGIETQYF | TGTGCCAGCAGCTTAGCGGGAATTGAGACCCAGTACTTC | TRBJ2-5 | TRBV11-3 | 13 | NA | NA
CASSPRDRPVGTEAFF | TGTGCCAGCAGCCCCCGGGACAGGCCAGTGGGCACTGAAGCTTTTTTT | TRBJ1-1 | TRBV5-5 | 16 | NA | TRBD1
CASSRGGAGGYTF | TGTGCCAGCAGCCGAGGGGGCGCAGGAGGCTACACCTTC | TRBJ1-2 | TRBV12-3/TRBV12-4 | 13 | few | TRBD1
CASSLEGPYNEQFF | TGTGCCAGCAGCTTAGAGGGGCCCTACAATGAGCAGTTCTTC | TRBJ2-1 | TRBV7-9 | 14 | NA | NA
CASSLAHAGQASYNEQFF | TGTGCCAGCAGCTTGGCCCATGCCGGACAGGCCTCCTACAATGAGCAGTTCTTC | TRBJ2-1 | TRBV5-6 | 18 | NA | TRBD1
CASSFLSGKLFF | TGTGCCAGCAGCTTTTTATCCGGAAAACTGTTTTTT | TRBJ1-4 | TRBV7-9 | 12 | NA | NA
CATDGYSNQPQHF | TGTGCCACCGACGGGTATAGCAATCAGCCCCAGCATTTT | TRBJ1-5 | TRBV24-1 | 13 | NA | NA
CASHLGQGAQEQFF | TGTGCCAGTCACCTGGGACAGGGGGCACAAGAGCAGTTCTTC | TRBJ2-1 | TRBV19 | 14 | NA | TRBD1
CASSPPWDRGWNTEAFF | TGTGCCAGCTCACCACCGTGGGACAGGGGCTGGAACACTGAAGCTTTCTTT | TRBJ1-1 | TRBV18 | 17 | once | TRBD1
CASRLRDSDYSNQPQHF | TGTGCCAGTAGACTTCGGGACAGTGATTATAGCAATCAGCCCCAGCATTTT | TRBJ1-5 | TRBV19 | 17 | NA | TRBD1
CAIRDRTYEQYF | TGTGCCATCCGGGACAGGACCTACGAGCAGTACTTC | TRBJ2-7 | TRBV10-3 | 12 | NA | TRBD1